This T cell receptor beta chain was sequenced in a study of chemoradiotherapy in HPV16-positive cancers. Study background: Candidate HPV-specific T-cell clones and common TCR motifs came from functional assays in a couple of HPV16-positive patients.

The study, taken as a whole, reports: Candidate HPV-specific clones and E7-related TCR motifs grew in tumor during treatment. Better recurrence-free survival went with HPV-responsive T-cell expansion in HPV16-positive patients.

Only one count was recorded for this clone. Its target is not known. Using immunoSEQ multiplex PCR, the repertoire was profiled, and TCRdb retains in-frame clones only, with some absent. The data hold about 15,000 clones, with 65% to 80% observed a single time. This CDR3 spans 15 amino acids. The V gene's germline CDR1 is LNHDA and CDR2 SQIVND (reference sequence). Trimming took 4 bases from V and 5 from J; bases not matched to a gene: 3. Sampling took place from a patient who underwent chemoradiotherapy. This sequence originates from a human donor with HPV-associated anogenital cancer. J is TRBJ2-7 and V is TRBV19; 15 bases line up with TRBD2. The CDR3 region has the DNA TGTGCCAGTAGTACGGGACTAGCGGGAGGAAACGAGCAGTACTTC. Protein product: CASSTGLAGGNEQYF.